Following are 13 T cell receptor beta chains from one sample sequenced in a study of shared clonotypes between healthy human individuals. Sequencing was performed with immunoSEQ multiplex PCR; in TCRdb, only in-frame clones are kept and a portion is missing. The data contain about 1 million clones, about 70% of them singletons. Sequencing was performed on memory CD4+ T cells sorted from blood. Subset denoted: CD45RA-negative fraction. The receptors come from a man younger than 35 in good health.

The chain combines TRBV7-9 with TRBJ2-1; maybe TRBD2 (5 bases). The germline V gene has CDR1 SEHNR and CDR2 FQNEAQ (reference sequence). V was pared by 2 bases and J by 0 bases, with 8 bases between. This CDR3 comprises 15 residues. CDR3 coding DNA: TGTGCCAGCAGCTTAAGGGAGAGCTCCTACAATGAGCAGTTCTTC. Translating gives CASSLRESSYNEQFF.

V gene TRBV4-3 combines with J gene TRBJ2-2; the D gene could be TRBD1 or TRBD2 (5 bases each). Germline CDR1 LGHNA, CDR2 YSLEER. Trimming took off 0 bases at V and 6 bases at J, with 17 bases between the two ends. This CDR3 contains 17 residues. CDR3 bases: TGCGCCAGCAGCCAAGATGAGGGGCGGGTAAGGTCCGGGGAGCTGTTTTTT. Its protein product is CASSQDEGRVRSGELFF.

The rearrangement uses TRBV5-1 and TRBJ2-5; D unresolved. Germline CDR1 is SGHRS and CDR2 is YFSETQ. With 0 bases removed from V and 11 bases from J, the gap between germline ends came to 11 bases. The CDR3 runs to 12 residues. The CDR3 reads CASSLAGYDQYF. The DNA of the CDR3 is TGCGCCAGCAGCTTGGCCGGATACGATCAGTACTTC. Drawing the rest from reference TRBV5-1 and TRBJ2-5, the complete variable domain is KAGVTQTPRYLIKTRGQQVTLSCSPISGHRSVSWYQQTPGQGLQFLFEYFSETQRNKGNFPGRFSGRQFSNSRSEMNVSTLELGDSALYLCASSLAGYDQYFGPGTRLLVL.

The chain combines TRBV4-1 with TRBJ2-5; D is unclear. CDR1 is MGHRA and CDR2 is YSYEKL in the germline V gene. Trimming removed 0 bases from V and 2 bases from J, with 10 bases in between. This CDR3 is 15 amino acids long. The CDR3 region has the DNA TGCGCCAGCAGCCAAGATGTTTCTCGACAAGAGACCCAGTACTTC. It codes for CASSQDVSRQETQYF.

The V call is TRBV7-2, the J call TRBJ1-1; D is possibly TRBD1 (5 bases). CDR3 length equals 13 residues. V was cut by 10 bases and J by 1 base, with 13 bases left in between. Per germline, CDR1 SGHTA and CDR2 FQGNSA. For the CDR3, the DNA is TGTGCCACCGCGGGGACTGGGAACACTGAAGCTTTCTTT. It specifies CATAGTGNTEAFF.

This sequence joins TRBV13 and TRBJ2-7; possible D gene TRBD2, 6 bases. The CDR3 consists of 16 residues. With 6 bases removed from V and 3 bases from J, the gap between germline ends came to 21 bases. The germline CDR1 and CDR2 sequences are PRHDT and FYEKMQ (reference sequence). The DNA for the CDR3 is TGTGCCAGCAGTCAAATGCGGGGAGTGAGAAACTACGAGCAGTACTTC. This encodes CASSQMRGVRNYEQYF.

This clone was detected only once. A read error is possible here, since a much larger clone lies one base away. This chain links TRBV28 with TRBJ2-5; 7 positions agree with TRBD1. The CDR3 is made up of 13 amino acids. The V segment lost 5 bases and the J segment 2 bases; nucleotides outside the gene matches: 2. Per the germline V gene, CDR1 is MDHEN and CDR2 is SYDVKM. The CDR3, as DNA: TGTGCCAGCAGTCGGGACAGACAAGAGACCCAGTACTTC. Its protein product is CASSRDRQETQYF. The full variable domain, rest sourced from reference TRBV28 and TRBJ2-5, is DVKVTQSSRYLVKRTGEKVFLECVQDMDHENMFWYRQDPGLGLRLIYFSYDVKMKEKGDIPEGYSVSREKKERFSLILESASTNQTSMYLCASSRDRQETQYFGPGTRLLVL.

CDR3 sequence reads: CASVQTGGANYGYTF. The CDR3, as DNA: TGTGCCAGTGTTCAAACAGGGGGCGCGAACTATGGCTACACCTTC. The J gene is TRBJ1-2, the V gene TRBV25-1, with 9 nucleotides matching TRBD1. With V trimmed by 9 bases and J by 2 bases, 10 bases remained unmatched. The germline gives CDR1 MGHDK, CDR2 SYGVNS. The length of the CDR3 is 15 residues.

The chain carries TRBV2 and TRBJ2-1, with D possibly being TRBD2 (5 bases). V lost 6 bases and J 1 base, leaving 16 bases between the germline ends. CDR3 length: 16 residues. Germline V gives CDR1 SNHLY, CDR2 FYNNEI. CDR3 sequence: CASSATLGSSYNEQFF. The CDR3 DNA is TGTGCCAGCAGCGCCACCTTAGGGAGTTCCTACAATGAGCAGTTCTTC.

This rearrangement joins TRBV27 to TRBJ1-2; D might be TRBD1 (6 bases). The CDR3 totals 15 residues. V was pared by 2 bases and J by 5 bases, with 15 bases between. The germline CDR1 and CDR2 sequences are MNHEY and SMNVEV (reference sequence). CDR3 region: CASSLKPAGAYGYTF. The CDR3 DNA reads as TGTGCCAGCAGTTTAAAGCCGGCAGGGGCATATGGCTACACCTTC.

The CDR3 spells CASSSWTGTEAFF. The CDR3 DNA reads TGTGCCAGCAGCTCATGGACCGGCACTGAAGCTTTCTTT. V and J are TRBV7-2 and TRBJ1-1; D uncertain. CDR3 length equals 13 residues. The V end was cut by 4 bases, the J end by 4 bases, with 10 bases between. Germline lookup yields CDR1 SGHTA and CDR2 FQGNSA.

The V and J genes are TRBV6-6 and TRBJ1-4; tentative D call: TRBD1 (5 bases). In germline, CDR1 is MNHNY, CDR2 SVGAGI (reference sequence). The CDR3 spans 12 residues. The CDR3 is CGTGRANEKLFF. Here the CDR3 DNA reads TGTGGTACGGGCAGGGCTAATGAAAAACTGTTTTTT.

Regarding this clone: The sample holds other DNA sequences that translate to the same CDR3. This chain links TRBV7-2 with TRBJ1-5, with a possible D match to TRBD1 (6 bases). CDR3 length equals 15 residues. Trimming stripped 1 base from V and 4 bases from J, with 11 bases between. The germline V gene has CDR1 SGHTA and CDR2 FQGNSA. The CDR3 nucleotides read TGTGCCAGCAGCTTAGATGGGGGCGGTAATCAGCCCCAGCATTTT. Translated, it gives CASSLDGGGNQPQHF.